This T cell receptor beta chain was identified in a study of OX40 agonist ivuxolimab in advanced cancers. Study information: Roughly two fifths of patients had received prior checkpoint inhibitor therapy.

The CDR3 sequence is 12 residues long. Germline assignment: CDR1 SGHAT and CDR2 FQNNGV. Trimming cost V 5 bases and J 6 bases, with 10 bases left between them. Sequenced by immunoSEQ multiplex PCR; TCRdb stores in-frame clones only, minus some. The sample shows about 89,000 clones, about 88% of them seen only once. The TCR originated in an adult with an advanced solid tumor such as melanoma, head and neck, liver or kidney cancer. The chain links TRBV11-2 to TRBJ1-2; D unclear. The sample was CD4+ or CD8+ T cells sorted from blood, taken in a trial of the OX40 agonist ivuxolimab. CDR3 DNA: TGTGCCAGCAGCCCAGAGAGGGATGGCTACACCTTC. It encodes CASSPERDGYTF.